Below are 19 T cell receptor beta chains sequenced from a single sample in a study of T cells in localized non-small cell lung cancer. Libraries were prepared by immunoSEQ multiplex PCR; TCRdb keeps only in-frame clonotypes and omits some of them. Seen here are about 39,000 clones, about 76% observed once, and the top ten hold 30% to 40%. The sample here was PBMCs, taken before any cancer treatment. The origin of the receptors is a woman aged 35-75 years with stage II squamous cell lung carcinoma.

V and J are TRBV28 and TRBJ1-5; 7 nucleotides line up with TRBD1. Germline loops: CDR1 MDHEN, CDR2 SYDVKM. Losses at the gene ends were 6 bases for V and 1 base for J; bases not matched to a gene: 3. CDR3 length: 14 residues. The CDR3 DNA sequence: TGTGCCAGCAGGGACAGGCTCAGCAATCAGCCCCAGCATTTT. Its protein is CASRDRLSNQPQHF.

This clone was detected only a few times. The J gene is TRBJ2-7, the V gene TRBV28, with 7 bases lining up with TRBD1. The germline V gene has CDR1 MDHEN and CDR2 SYDVKM. V was clipped by 6 bases and J by 3 bases; unmatched bases: 11. The length of the CDR3 is 15 residues. The CDR3 coding sequence is TGTGCCAGCAGCCGGAAGGGGGCCGGGGACTACGAGCAGTACGTC. Translation gives CASSRKGAGDYEQYV.

The chain combines TRBV5-6 with TRBJ1-1; D remains unclear. The CDR3 sequence is 15 residues long. The V gene's germline CDR1 is SGHDT and CDR2 YYEEEE. Trimming removed 5 bases at V and 4 bases at J, with 18 bases between. The CDR3 protein is CASRFFTSRSTEAFF. The CDR3 coding sequence is TGTGCCAGCAGGTTTTTTACGAGTCGGAGCACTGAAGCTTTCTTT.

This chain connects TRBV6-6 to TRBJ1-2; D possibly corresponds to TRBD1 (5 bases). The CDR3 length is 14 residues. Germline values: CDR1 MNHNY, CDR2 SVGAGI (reference sequence). V was cut by 6 bases and J by 4 bases, with 15 bases left in between. The DNA of the CDR3 is TGTGCCAGCAGCCCCATGGGGCAGGGCTATGGCTACACCTTC. Amino acids: CASSPMGQGYGYTF.

Only one count was recorded for this clone. The CDR3 sequence: CASSPGQGLWEKLFF. The CDR3 DNA follows: TGTGCCAGCAGTCCGGGACAGGGATTATGGGAAAAACTGTTTTTT. This chain connects TRBV6-5 to TRBJ1-4; 9 nucleotides match TRBD1. V was clipped by 5 bases and J by 8 bases; unmatched bases: 9. This CDR3 is built from 15 residues. Germline V gene sequence: CDR1 MNHEY, CDR2 SVGAGI.

A few counts support this clone. J is TRBJ2-1 and V is TRBV2, with TRBD1 identical over 8 bases. J lost 8 bases, V lost 8 bases, and 5 bases had no gene match. The germline V gene has CDR1 SNHLY and CDR2 FYNNEI. The CDR3 covers 12 residues. In nucleotides, the CDR3 is TGTGCCAGCGGGGGACAGGAGTATGAGCAGTTCTTC. This codes for CASGGQEYEQFF. Drawing the rest from reference TRBV2 and TRBJ2-1, the complete variable domain is EPEVTQTPSHQVTQMGQEVILRCVPISNHLYFYWYRQILGQKVEFLVSFYNNEISEKSEIFDDQFSVERPDGSNFTLKIRSTKLEDSAMYFCASGGQEYEQFFGPGTRLTVL.

The chain combines TRBV28 with TRBJ1-1; D remains unclear. V was pared by 2 bases and J by 3 bases, with 7 bases between. The CDR3 is 13 residues long. Germline V gene data show CDR1 as MDHEN and CDR2 as SYDVKM. CDR3 loop: CASSLNADTEAFF. CDR3 nucleotides: TGTGCCAGCAGTTTAAACGCGGACACTGAAGCTTTCTTT. Together with reference TRBV28 and TRBJ1-1, the CDR3 gives the full variable domain: DVKVTQSSRYLVKRTGEKVFLECVQDMDHENMFWYRQDPGLGLRLIYFSYDVKMKEKGDIPEGYSVSREKKERFSLILESASTNQTSMYLCASSLNADTEAFFGQGTRLTVV.

Written as DNA, the CDR3 is TGTGCCAGCAGGCCTATGGGGCAGGCCTACGAGCAGTACGTC. This encodes CASRPMGQAYEQYV. V and J are TRBV2 and TRBJ2-7, with TRBD1 as a possible D gene (5 bases). V gave up 6 bases and J gave up 2 bases, with 14 bases separating them. CDR1 is SNHLY and CDR2 is FYNNEI in the germline V gene. The CDR3 loop spans 14 amino acids.

This chain links TRBV7-2 with TRBJ2-3; D not resolved. With 7 bases removed from V and 6 bases from J, the gap between germline ends came to 20 bases. This CDR3 contains 15 residues. Germline lookup yields CDR1 SGHTA and CDR2 FQGNSA. The CDR3 nucleotides read TGTGCCAGCACTTTGGACCGGTGGGCGGCGGATACGCAGTATTTT. Encoded protein: CASTLDRWAADTQYF.

V gene TRBV6-6 combines with J gene TRBJ1-1, with 9 bases matching TRBD1. Germline CDR1 MNHNY, CDR2 SVGAGI (reference sequence). Losses at the gene ends were 6 bases for V and 4 bases for J; bases not matched to a gene: 3. The CDR3 spans 13 residues. CDR3 nucleotide sequence: TGTGCCAGCAGAACAGGGGGCCCCACTGAAGCTTTCTTT. Translated, it gives CASRTGGPTEAFF.

V gene TRBV7-6 combines with J gene TRBJ2-1, with D uncertain. CDR1 is SGHVS, CDR2 FNYEAQ, per germline. V was clipped by 0 bases and J by 3 bases, with 12 bases between them. The CDR3 contains 16 residues. The CDR3 loop is CASSLAGPKGYNEQFF. The CDR3 nucleotides read TGTGCCAGCAGCTTAGCCGGGCCAAAGGGCTACAATGAGCAGTTCTTC.

V usage is TRBV29-1 and J usage is TRBJ2-5, with no clear D. CDR1 is SQVTM and CDR2 is ANQGSEA in the germline V gene. V lost 0 bases to trimming and J lost 4 bases, with 12 bases between them. The CDR3 runs to 14 residues. The CDR3 protein is CSVEDDDMGETQYF. In nucleotides, the CDR3 is TGCAGCGTTGAAGACGATGACATGGGAGAGACCCAGTACTTC.

This chain uses TRBV11-3 with TRBJ2-1, with 9 bases lining up with TRBD2. This CDR3 contains 15 residues. CDR1 is SGHNT, CDR2 YENEEA, per germline. The J segment lost 11 bases and the V segment lost 3 bases, leaving 11 bases of the junction unmatched. CDR3: CASSFSLHAGGQQFF. The CDR3 DNA follows: TGTGCCAGCAGCTTTTCCCTTCACGCGGGAGGGCAGCAGTTCTTC. The full variable domain, rest sourced from reference TRBV11-3 and TRBJ2-1, is EAGVVQSPRYKIIEKKQPVAFWCNPISGHNTLYWYLQNLGQGPELLIRYENEEAVDDSQLPKDRFSAERLKGVDSTLKIQPAELGDSAVYLCASSFSLHAGGQQFFGPGTRLTVL.

The chain is built from TRBV4-2 and TRBJ1-4, with a possible D match to TRBD1 (5 bases). With 0 bases removed from V and 4 bases from J, the gap between germline ends came to 12 bases. CDR1 LGHNA and CDR2 YNFKEQ come from the germline V gene. The CDR3 is 16 residues long. CDR3 nucleotide sequence: TGTGCCAGCAGCCAAGAACGTAGGCAGGGTAATGAAAAACTGTTTTTT. Translation gives CASSQERRQGNEKLFF.

The chain links TRBV5-1 to TRBJ2-5; 14 bases line up with TRBD2. Germline CDR1 reads SGHRS; CDR2 reads YFSETQ. This CDR3 region has 16 residues. The ends lost 4 bases at V and 4 bases at J; junction bases unmatched: 6. The CDR3 bases are TGCGCCAGCAGCCAGGAGGGACTAGCGGGGGTAGAGACCCAGTACTTC. Its protein product is CASSQEGLAGVETQYF.

The chain has TRBV6-6 and TRBJ1-4; no clear D gene. Germline assignment: CDR1 MNHNY and CDR2 SVGAGI (reference sequence). The length of the CDR3 is 16 residues. V was trimmed by 2 bases and J by 5 bases, leaving 15 bases between them. The CDR3 nucleotides read TGTGCCAGCAGTTACAATGGAAACAGTGCGAATGAAAAACTGTTTTTT. This codes for CASSYNGNSANEKLFF.

The V gene is TRBV6-5, the J gene TRBJ2-7, with D uncertain. The ends were cut back, 6 bases at V and 4 bases at J, with 16 bases in the middle. The CDR3 is 14 amino acids. The germline CDR1 and CDR2 sequences are MNHEY and SVGAGI. The CDR3 reads CASSWKNIFYEQYF. The CDR3, as DNA: TGTGCCAGCAGCTGGAAGAATATTTTTTACGAGCAGTACTTC.

The gene calls are TRBV28 and TRBJ1-2; possible D gene TRBD1, 6 bases. The CDR3 is made up of 13 amino acids. Looked up from germline, CDR1 is MDHEN and CDR2 is SYDVKM. V was pared by 6 bases and J by 4 bases, with 12 bases between. In DNA, the CDR3 is TGTGCCAGCAGAGTACAGGGCCGCTATGGCTACACCTTC. This translates into CASRVQGRYGYTF.

The chain is built from TRBV19 and TRBJ2-2; 8 nucleotides line up with TRBD1. V dropped 4 bases and J dropped 6; count of bases not matched to a gene: 7. CDR1 and CDR2 (germline): LNHDA, SQIVND (reference sequence). The CDR3 spans 15 residues. The CDR3 reads CASSTQWTGSGELFF. In DNA, the CDR3 is TGTGCCAGTAGTACCCAATGGACAGGGTCCGGGGAGCTGTTTTTT.